This T cell receptor beta chain was identified in a study of OX40 agonist ivuxolimab in advanced cancers. Background on the study: Ivuxolimab, which patients received intravenously every 2 weeks, was dosed at 0.01 to 10 mg/kg. The dose-escalation group included hepatocellular carcinoma, melanoma, renal cell carcinoma and head and neck cancer.

Findings and limits, study-wide: More expanded clones were found, on average, in CD8+ than in CD4+ T cells. Individuals who were partial responders at 0.1-3.0 mg/kg had clonal expansion that ranked among the lowest.

As regards this clone: Its specificity is unknown.

The CDR3 runs to 14 residues. V shed 7 bases and J shed 6 bases, with 18 bases lying between them. Germline assignment: CDR1 SQVTM and CDR2 ANQGSEA. Sequenced by immunoSEQ multiplex PCR; TCRdb stores in-frame clones only, minus some. The sample includes approximately 61,000 clones, roughly 80% seen only once; the top ten take around 1.3%. The sequence was obtained from an adult with an advanced solid tumor such as melanoma, head and neck, liver or kidney cancer. This chain connects TRBV29-1 to TRBJ2-2; possibly TRBD1 for D (5 bases). The starting material was CD4+ or CD8+ T cells sorted from blood, obtained in a trial of the OX40 agonist ivuxolimab. The CDR3 loop reads CSGYGARGAGELFF. CDR3 nucleotides: TGCAGCGGGTACGGTGCTAGGGGCGCCGGGGAGCTGTTTTTT.